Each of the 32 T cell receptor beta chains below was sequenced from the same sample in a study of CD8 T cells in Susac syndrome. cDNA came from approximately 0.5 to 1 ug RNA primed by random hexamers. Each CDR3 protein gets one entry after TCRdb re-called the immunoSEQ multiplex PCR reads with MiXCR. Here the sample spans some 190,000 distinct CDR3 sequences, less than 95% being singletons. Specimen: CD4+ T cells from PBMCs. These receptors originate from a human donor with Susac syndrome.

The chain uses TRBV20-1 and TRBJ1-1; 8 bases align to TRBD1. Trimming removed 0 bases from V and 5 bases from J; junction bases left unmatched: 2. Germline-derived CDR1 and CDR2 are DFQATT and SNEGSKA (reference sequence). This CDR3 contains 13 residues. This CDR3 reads CSARDRGPTEAFF. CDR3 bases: TGCAGTGCTAGAGACAGGGGGCCGACTGAAGCTTTCTTT.

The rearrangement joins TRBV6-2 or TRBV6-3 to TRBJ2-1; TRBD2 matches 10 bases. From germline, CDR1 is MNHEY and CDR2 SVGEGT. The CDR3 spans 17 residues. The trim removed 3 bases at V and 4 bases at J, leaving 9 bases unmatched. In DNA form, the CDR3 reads TGTGCCAGCAGTTATAGCCCTAGCGGGGGCCTTTACAATGAGCAGTTCTTC. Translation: CASSYSPSGGLYNEQFF.

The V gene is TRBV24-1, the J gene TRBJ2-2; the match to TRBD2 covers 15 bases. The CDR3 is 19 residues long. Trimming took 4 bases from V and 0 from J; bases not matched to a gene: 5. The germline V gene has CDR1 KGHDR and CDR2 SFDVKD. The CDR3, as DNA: TGTGCCACCAGTGACCAGGGACTAGCGGGGGGAGCGAACACCGGGGAGCTGTTTTTT. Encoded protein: CATSDQGLAGGANTGELFF.

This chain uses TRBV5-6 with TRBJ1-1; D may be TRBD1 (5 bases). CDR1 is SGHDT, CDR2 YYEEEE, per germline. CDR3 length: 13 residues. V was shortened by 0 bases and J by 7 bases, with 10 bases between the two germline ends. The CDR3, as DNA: TGTGCCAGCAGCTTGGGACCCGGGGGTGAAGCTTTCTTT. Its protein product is CASSLGPGGEAFF.

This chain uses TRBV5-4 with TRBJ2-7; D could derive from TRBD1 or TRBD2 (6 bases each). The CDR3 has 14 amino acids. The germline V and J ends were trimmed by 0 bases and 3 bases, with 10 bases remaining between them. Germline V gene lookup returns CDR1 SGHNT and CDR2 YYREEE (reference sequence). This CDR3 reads CASSLGGAYYEQYF. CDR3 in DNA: TGTGCCAGCAGCTTGGGGGGGGCTTACTACGAGCAGTACTTC.

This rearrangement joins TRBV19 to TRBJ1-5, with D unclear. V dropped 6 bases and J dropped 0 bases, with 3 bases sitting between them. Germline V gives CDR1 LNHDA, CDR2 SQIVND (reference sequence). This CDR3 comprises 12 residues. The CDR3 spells CASRNSNQPQHF. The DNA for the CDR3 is TGTGCCAGTAGAAATAGCAATCAGCCCCAGCATTTT.

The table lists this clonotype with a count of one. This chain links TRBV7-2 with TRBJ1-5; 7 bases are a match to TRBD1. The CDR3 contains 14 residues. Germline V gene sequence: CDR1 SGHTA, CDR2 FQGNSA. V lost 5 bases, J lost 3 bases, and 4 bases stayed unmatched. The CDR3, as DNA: TGTGCCAGCAGCCCCGACAGGGTCAATCAGCCCCAGCATTTT. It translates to CASSPDRVNQPQHF. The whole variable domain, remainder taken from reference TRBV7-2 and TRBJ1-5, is GAGVSQSPSNKVTEKGKDVELRCDPISGHTALYWYRQSLGQGLEFLIYFQGNSAPDKSGLPSDRFSAERTGGSVSTLTIQRTQQEDSAVYLCASSPDRVNQPQHFGDGTRLSIL.

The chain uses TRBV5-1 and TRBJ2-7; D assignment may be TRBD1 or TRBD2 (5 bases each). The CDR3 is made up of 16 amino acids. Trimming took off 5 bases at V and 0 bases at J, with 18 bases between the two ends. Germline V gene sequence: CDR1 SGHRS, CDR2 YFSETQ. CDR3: CASRLDKTGSSYEQYF. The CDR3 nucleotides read TGCGCCAGCAGACTGGACAAGACGGGGAGCTCCTACGAGCAGTACTTC.

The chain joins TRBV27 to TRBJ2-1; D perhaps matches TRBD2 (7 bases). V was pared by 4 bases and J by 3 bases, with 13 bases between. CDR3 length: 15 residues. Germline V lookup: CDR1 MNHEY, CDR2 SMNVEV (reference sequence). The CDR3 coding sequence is TGTGCCAGCAGTTCCCGGGGGGCTAACTACAATGAGCAGTTCTTC. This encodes CASSSRGANYNEQFF.

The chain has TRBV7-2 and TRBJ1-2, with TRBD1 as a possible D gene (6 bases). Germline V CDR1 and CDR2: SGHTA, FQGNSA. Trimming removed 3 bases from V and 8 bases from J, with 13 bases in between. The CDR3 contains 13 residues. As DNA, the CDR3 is TGTGCCAGCAGCTTGACAGGTCCGGGGGGCTACACCTTC. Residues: CASSLTGPGGYTF. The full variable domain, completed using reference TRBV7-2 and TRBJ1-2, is GAGVSQSPSNKVTEKGKDVELRCDPISGHTALYWYRQSLGQGLEFLIYFQGNSAPDKSGLPSDRFSAERTGGSVSTLTIQRTQQEDSAVYLCASSLTGPGGYTFGSGTRLTVV.

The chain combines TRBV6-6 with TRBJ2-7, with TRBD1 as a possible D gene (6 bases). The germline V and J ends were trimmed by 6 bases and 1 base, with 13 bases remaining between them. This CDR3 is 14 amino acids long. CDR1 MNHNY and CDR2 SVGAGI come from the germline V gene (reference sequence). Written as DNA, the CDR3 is TGTGCCAGCAGGACCGGGACACCGTCCTACGAGCAGTACTTC. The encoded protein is CASRTGTPSYEQYF.

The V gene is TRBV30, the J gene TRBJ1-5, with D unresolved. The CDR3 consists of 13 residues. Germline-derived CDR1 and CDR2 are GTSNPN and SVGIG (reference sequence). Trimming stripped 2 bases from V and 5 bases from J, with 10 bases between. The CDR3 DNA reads TGTGCCTGGAGTCGGGGAATCGATCAGCCCCAGCATTTT. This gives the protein CAWSRGIDQPQHF.

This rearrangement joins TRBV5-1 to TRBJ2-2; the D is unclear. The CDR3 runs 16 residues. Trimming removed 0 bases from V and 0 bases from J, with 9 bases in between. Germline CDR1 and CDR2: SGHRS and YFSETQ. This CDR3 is CASSLVAAANTGELFF. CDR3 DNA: TGCGCCAGCAGCTTGGTGGCGGCGGCGAACACCGGGGAGCTGTTTTTT.

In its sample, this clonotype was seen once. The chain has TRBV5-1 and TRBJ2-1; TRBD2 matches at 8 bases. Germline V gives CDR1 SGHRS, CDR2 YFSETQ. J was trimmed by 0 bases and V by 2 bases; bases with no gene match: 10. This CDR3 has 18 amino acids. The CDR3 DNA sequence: TGCGCCAGCAGCTTTAGGCCCCCAGCGGGGGACTCCTACAATGAGCAGTTCTTC. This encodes CASSFRPPAGDSYNEQFF.

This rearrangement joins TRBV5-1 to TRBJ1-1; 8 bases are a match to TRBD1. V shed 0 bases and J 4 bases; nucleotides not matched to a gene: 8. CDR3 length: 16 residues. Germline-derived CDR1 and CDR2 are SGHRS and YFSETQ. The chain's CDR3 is CASSLEVAGGGTEAFF. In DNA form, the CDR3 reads TGCGCCAGCAGCTTGGAGGTGGCAGGGGGCGGCACTGAAGCTTTCTTT.

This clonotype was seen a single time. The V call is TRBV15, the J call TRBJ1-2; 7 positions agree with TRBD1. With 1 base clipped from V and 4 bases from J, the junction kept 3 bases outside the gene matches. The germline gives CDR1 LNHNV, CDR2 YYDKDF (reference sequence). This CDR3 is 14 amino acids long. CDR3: CATSRVDRAYGYTF. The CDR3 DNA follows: TGTGCCACCAGCAGAGTAGACAGGGCCTATGGCTACACCTTC. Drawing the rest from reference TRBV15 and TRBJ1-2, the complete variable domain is DAMVIQNPRYQVTQFGKPVTLSCSQTLNHNVMYWYQQKSSQAPKLLFHYYDKDFNNEADTPDNFQSRRPNTSFCFLDIRSPGLGDTAMYLCATSRVDRAYGYTFGSGTRLTVV.

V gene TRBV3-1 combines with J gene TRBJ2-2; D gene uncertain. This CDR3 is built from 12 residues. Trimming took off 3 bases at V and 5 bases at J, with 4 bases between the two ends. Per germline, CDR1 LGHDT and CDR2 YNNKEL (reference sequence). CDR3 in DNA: TGTGCCAGCAGCCAGATTACCGGGGAGCTGTTTTTT. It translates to CASSQITGELFF.

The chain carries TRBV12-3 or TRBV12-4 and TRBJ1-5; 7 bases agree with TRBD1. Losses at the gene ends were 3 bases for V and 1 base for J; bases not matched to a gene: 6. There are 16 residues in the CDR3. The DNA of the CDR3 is TGTGCCAGCAGTTTTGGGGGGACAGAAAGCAATCAGCCCCAGCATTTT. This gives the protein CASSFGGTESNQPQHF.

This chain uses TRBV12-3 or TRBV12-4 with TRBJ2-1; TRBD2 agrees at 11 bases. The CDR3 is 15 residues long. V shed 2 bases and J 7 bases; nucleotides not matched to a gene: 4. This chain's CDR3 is CASSLLAGGGNEQFF. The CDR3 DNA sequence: TGTGCCAGCAGTTTACTAGCGGGGGGCGGAAATGAGCAGTTCTTC.

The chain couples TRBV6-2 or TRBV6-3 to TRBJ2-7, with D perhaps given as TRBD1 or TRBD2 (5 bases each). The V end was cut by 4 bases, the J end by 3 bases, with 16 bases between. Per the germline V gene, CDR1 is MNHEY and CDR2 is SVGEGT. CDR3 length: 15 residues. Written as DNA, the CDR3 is TGTGCCAGCAGTTGGGACCCACCCGGTGGCTACGAGCAGTACTTC. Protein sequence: CASSWDPPGGYEQYF.

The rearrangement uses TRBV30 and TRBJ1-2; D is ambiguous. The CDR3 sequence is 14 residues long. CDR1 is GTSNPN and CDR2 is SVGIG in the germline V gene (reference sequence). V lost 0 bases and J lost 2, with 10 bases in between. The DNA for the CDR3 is TGTGCCTGGAGTGTAAGGGCGCAGAACTATGGCTACACCTTC. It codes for CAWSVRAQNYGYTF. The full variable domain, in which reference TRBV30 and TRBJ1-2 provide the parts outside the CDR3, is SQTIHQWPATLVQPVGSPLSLECTVEGTSNPNLYWYRQAAGRGLQLLFYSVGIGQISSEVPQNLSASRPQDRQFILSSKKLLLSDSGFYLCAWSVRAQNYGYTFGSGTRLTVV.

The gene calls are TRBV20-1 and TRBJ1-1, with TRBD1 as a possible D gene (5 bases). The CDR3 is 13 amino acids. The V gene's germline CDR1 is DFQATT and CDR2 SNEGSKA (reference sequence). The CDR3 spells CSGGRGWDTEAFF. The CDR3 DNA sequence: TGCAGCGGGGGAAGGGGCTGGGACACTGAAGCTTTCTTT.

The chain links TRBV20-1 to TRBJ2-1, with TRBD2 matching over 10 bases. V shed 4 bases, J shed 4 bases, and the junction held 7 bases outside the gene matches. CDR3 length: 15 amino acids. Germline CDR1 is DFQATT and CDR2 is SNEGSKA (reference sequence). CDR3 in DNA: TGCAGTGCTACCCTCCCAGCGGGGGGGTACAATGAGCAGTTCTTC. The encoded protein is CSATLPAGGYNEQFF.

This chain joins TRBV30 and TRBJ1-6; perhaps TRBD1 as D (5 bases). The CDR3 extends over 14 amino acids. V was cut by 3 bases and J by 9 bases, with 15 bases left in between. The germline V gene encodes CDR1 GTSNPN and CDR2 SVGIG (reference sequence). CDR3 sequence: CAWSPRRESSPLHF. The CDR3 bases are TGTGCCTGGAGCCCCCGCAGGGAGAGTTCACCCCTCCACTTT.

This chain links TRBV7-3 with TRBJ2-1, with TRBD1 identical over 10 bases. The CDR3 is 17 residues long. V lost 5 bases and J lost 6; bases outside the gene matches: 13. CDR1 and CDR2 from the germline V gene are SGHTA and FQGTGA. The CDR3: CASSRALGQGESNEQFF. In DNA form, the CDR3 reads TGTGCCAGCAGCCGGGCACTTGGACAGGGGGAATCCAATGAGCAGTTCTTC.

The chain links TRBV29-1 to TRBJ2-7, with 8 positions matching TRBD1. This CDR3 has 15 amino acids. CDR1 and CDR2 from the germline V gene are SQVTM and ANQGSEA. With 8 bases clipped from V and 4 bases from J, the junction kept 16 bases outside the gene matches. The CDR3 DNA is TGCAGCCCCAGCTCAGTTCCGGGACAGGCGTACGAGCAGTACTTC. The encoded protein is CSPSSVPGQAYEQYF.

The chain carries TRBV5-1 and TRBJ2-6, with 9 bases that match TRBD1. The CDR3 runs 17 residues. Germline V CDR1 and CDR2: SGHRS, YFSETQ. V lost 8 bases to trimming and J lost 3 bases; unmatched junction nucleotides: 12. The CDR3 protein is CASRPRDRVGGANVLTF. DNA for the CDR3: TGCGCCAGTAGACCCCGGGACAGGGTTGGTGGGGCCAACGTCCTGACTTTC.

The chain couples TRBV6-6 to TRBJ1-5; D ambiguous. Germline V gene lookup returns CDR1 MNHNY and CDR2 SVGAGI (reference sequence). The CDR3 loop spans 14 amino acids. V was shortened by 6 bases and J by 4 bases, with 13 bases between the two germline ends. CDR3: CASSSPGENQPQHF. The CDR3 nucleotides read TGTGCCAGCAGCTCCCCTGGGGAGAATCAGCCCCAGCATTTT.

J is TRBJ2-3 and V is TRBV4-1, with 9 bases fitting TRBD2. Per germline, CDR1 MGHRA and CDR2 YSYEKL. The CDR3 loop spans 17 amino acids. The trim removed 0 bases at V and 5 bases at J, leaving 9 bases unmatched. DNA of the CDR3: TGCGCCAGCAGCCAAGATCAGGCTAGCGGGGTGGAAGATACGCAGTATTTT. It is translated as CASSQDQASGVEDTQYF.

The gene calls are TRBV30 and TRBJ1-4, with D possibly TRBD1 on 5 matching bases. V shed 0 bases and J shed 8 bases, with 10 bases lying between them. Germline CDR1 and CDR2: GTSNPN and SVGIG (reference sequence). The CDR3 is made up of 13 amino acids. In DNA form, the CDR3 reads TGTGCCTGGAGTGTACAGGTTTGGGAAAAACTGTTTTTT. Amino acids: CAWSVQVWEKLFF.

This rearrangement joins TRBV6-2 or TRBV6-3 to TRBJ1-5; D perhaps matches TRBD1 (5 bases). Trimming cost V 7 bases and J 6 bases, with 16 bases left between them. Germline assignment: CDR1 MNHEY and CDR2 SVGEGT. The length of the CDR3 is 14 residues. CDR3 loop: CASTRTGGAQPQHF. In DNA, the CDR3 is TGTGCCAGCACTAGAACCGGGGGAGCTCAGCCCCAGCATTTT.

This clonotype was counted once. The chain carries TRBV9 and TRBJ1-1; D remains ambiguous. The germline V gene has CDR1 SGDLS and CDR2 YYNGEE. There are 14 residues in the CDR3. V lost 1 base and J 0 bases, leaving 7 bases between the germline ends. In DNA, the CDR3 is TGTGCCAGCAGCGTATCCCCCGTGAACACTGAAGCTTTCTTT. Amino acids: CASSVSPVNTEAFF. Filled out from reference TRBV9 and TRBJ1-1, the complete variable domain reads DSGVTQTPKHLITATGQRVTLRCSPRSGDLSVYWYQQSLDQGLQFLIQYYNGEERAKGNILERFSAQQFPDLHSELNLSSLELGDSALYFCASSVSPVNTEAFFGQGTRLTVV.